The 5 T cell receptor beta chains below all came from one sample that was sequenced in a study of T cells in Graves' hyperthyroidism and ophthalmopathy. Template material for amplifying TCR beta CDR3 regions consisted of RNA transcripts. The HTBI primer set served for first-round RT-PCR of the TCR CDR3. MiXCR, applied by TCRdb to the multiplex PCR reads, yields one record per CDR3 protein. In the table there are over 700,000 distinct CDR3 sequences, around 20% of which are singletons. Material: blood. The source of these receptors is a woman between 45 and 60 years old with Graves' hyperthyroidism that later progressed to Graves' ophthalmopathy.

This clonotype has more than one count but fewer than ten. This rearrangement joins TRBV27 to TRBJ1-5, with 7 bases that match TRBD1. This CDR3 comprises 15 residues. V lost 4 bases and J lost 6; bases outside the gene matches: 9. Germline V gives CDR1 MNHEY, CDR2 SMNVEV (reference sequence). The CDR3 here is CASSSEGRGGQPQHF. In DNA, the CDR3 is TGTGCCAGCAGTTCCGAGGGCAGGGGGGGTCAGCCCCAGCATTTT.

This clonotype has a count of ten or more. V is TRBV3-1 and J is TRBJ1-1, with 7 bases matching TRBD1. The CDR3 totals 17 residues. From germline, CDR1 is LGHDT and CDR2 YNNKEL (reference sequence). The V and J ends lost 0 bases and 5 bases, in that order; junction bases with no gene match: 12. The CDR3 nucleotides read TGTGCCAGCAGCCAAGATCCGGGACAGAGGATGTGGACTGAAGCTTTCTTT. It yields the protein CASSQDPGQRMWTEAFF.

This rearrangement joins TRBV12-3 or TRBV12-4 to TRBJ1-2; 7 bases map to TRBD1. The trim removed 6 bases at V and 8 bases at J, leaving 12 bases unmatched. This CDR3 is 14 amino acids long. CDR3 amino acids: CASRRRRQGKGYTF. The CDR3 DNA is TGTGCCAGCAGACGAAGACGACAGGGAAAAGGCTACACCTTC.

The rearrangement uses TRBV13 and TRBJ1-1; D is perhaps TRBD1 (5 bases). V lost 4 bases and J 1 base, leaving 13 bases between the germline ends. Germline V gene lookup returns CDR1 PRHDT and CDR2 FYEKMQ (reference sequence). The CDR3 has 15 residues. The CDR3 DNA follows: TGTGCCAGCAGCTCTCCCGGGGCTCAGAACACTGAAGCTTTCTTT. It yields the protein CASSSPGAQNTEAFF.

This clonotype was seen only a few times. The chain recombines TRBV7-2 with TRBJ1-2; TRBD1 agrees at 8 bases. V was pared by 1 base and J by 6 bases, with 4 bases of the junction left unmatched. Germline CDR1 is SGHTA and CDR2 is FQGNSA. The CDR3 spans 14 residues. The CDR3 sequence: CASSLVATGDGYTF. DNA of the CDR3: TGTGCCAGCAGCTTAGTGGCGACAGGGGATGGCTACACCTTC.